The rows below give T cell receptor beta chains drawn from one sample of a study of sequential checkpoint blockade in melanoma. Some clones are missing from TCRdb's copy, which holds only in-frame ones; the method was immunoSEQ multiplex PCR. The repertoire holds 35,000 to 45,000 clones, with approximately 85% as singletons. The input for sequencing was CD8+ T cells sorted from blood (inferred from file names), taken from a patient given nivolumab and ipilimumab in sequence. The receptors were gathered from a human donor with melanoma. Each CDR3 is given with its conserved first and last residue. The D gene is left open where the match is weak. Size values are once, few and many counts, or a class for expanded clones, and some rows have none.

clone_size | j_call | v_call | d_call | cdr3_aa | cdr3_nt
- | TRBJ2-1 | TRBV28 | TRBD2 | CASSFQASGTLGNEQFF | TGTGCCAGCAGTTTTCAAGCTAGCGGCACTCTGGGGAATGAGCAGTTCTTC
- | TRBJ1-1 | TRBV29-1 | - | CSGKHGFTEAFF | TGCAGCGGTAAACATGGTTTCACTGAAGCTTTCTTT
- | TRBJ2-1 | TRBV7-9 | - | CASSVVTGDRDEQFF | TGTGCCAGTTCAGTTGTAACGGGAGATCGCGATGAGCAGTTCTTC
- | TRBJ1-1 | TRBV5-1 | - | CASSSGGVNTEAFF | TGCGCCAGCAGCTCTGGGGGGGTGAACACTGAAGCTTTCTTT
once | TRBJ1-2 | TRBV6-5 | TRBD1 | CASSADRTYGYTF | TGTGCCAGCAGTGCGGACAGGACATATGGCTACACCTTC
- | TRBJ2-7 | TRBV19 | TRBD1 | CASAGTGETYEQYF | TGTGCCAGCGCTGGGACAGGGGAAACCTACGAGCAGTACTTC
- | TRBJ2-7 | TRBV5-1 | TRBD2 | CASQLAGIAEQYF | TGCGCATCTCAACTAGCGGGAATAGCCGAGCAGTACTTC
- | TRBJ2-1 | TRBV5-1 | - | CASSFSGESNEQFF | TGCGCCAGCAGCTTTTCAGGGGAAAGCAATGAGCAGTTCTTC
- | TRBJ2-2 | TRBV6-1 | - | CASSELGKNRGELFF | TGTGCCAGCAGTGAGCTTGGGAAAAACAGGGGGGAGCTGTTTTTT
- | TRBJ1-2 | TRBV11-2 | - | CASSLERGGYYGYTF | TGTGCCAGCAGCTTAGAGAGGGGGGGGTACTATGGCTACACCTTC
- | TRBJ2-1 | TRBV27 | - | CASSLAGAHNEQFF | TGTGCCAGCTCCCTAGCAGGAGCCCACAATGAGCAGTTCTTC
- | TRBJ1-3 | TRBV5-6 | - | CASRAERTGSGNTIYF | TGTGCCAGCAGGGCAGAACGAACAGGTTCTGGAAACACCATATATTTT
- | TRBJ2-7 | TRBV28 | TRBD2 | CASGQASGGSYEQYF | TGTGCCAGCGGTCAAGCTAGCGGGGGTTCCTACGAGCAGTACTTC
- | TRBJ1-1 | TRBV6-1 | - | CASSVLGWTEAFF | TGTGCCAGCAGTGTACTAGGGTGGACTGAAGCTTTCTTT
- | TRBJ1-1 | TRBV19 | - | CASSTREEVLNTEAFF | TGTGCCAGTAGTACCAGGGAGGAAGTCCTGAACACTGAAGCTTTCTTT
- | TRBJ2-3 | TRBV7-3 | TRBD2 | CASSLNIVAGDTQYF | TGTGCCAGCAGCTTAAATATTGTAGCGGGAGATACGCAGTATTTT
- | TRBJ2-7 | TRBV5-4 | TRBD2 | CASSRIPGTSGGPAYEQYF | TGTGCCAGCAGCCGAATCCCCGGGACTAGCGGGGGGCCCGCCTACGAGCAGTACTTC
once | TRBJ1-1 | TRBV5-4 | - | CASSLGPDEENTEAFF | TGTGCCAGCAGCTTGGGGCCGGATGAGGAGAACACTGAAGCTTTCTTT
- | TRBJ1-2 | TRBV6-5 | - | CASMLGPDYGYTF | TGTGCCAGCATGTTGGGGCCCGACTATGGCTACACCTTC
- | TRBJ2-7 | TRBV4-1 | TRBD2 | CASSLGLAGSYEQYF | TGCGCCAGCAGCCTCGGACTAGCGGGGTCCTACGAGCAGTACTTC
once | TRBJ2-5 | TRBV5-4 | TRBD2 | CASSLRGGGPRETQYF | TGTGCCAGCAGCCTCCGCGGCGGGGGGCCTCGAGAGACCCAGTACTTC
- | TRBJ2-2 | TRBV5-1 | TRBD2 | CASSLVLAVTGELFF | TGCGCCAGCAGCTTGGTACTAGCGGTCACCGGGGAGCTGTTTTTT
- | TRBJ2-1 | TRBV5-6 | - | CASSLTTGLMANEQFF | TGTGCCAGCAGCCTAACGACAGGTCTGATGGCCAATGAGCAGTTCTTC
- | TRBJ2-7 | TRBV7-8 | - | CASSWGTASEEQYF | TGTGCCAGCAGCTGGGGGACTGCGTCAGAGGAGCAGTACTTC
- | TRBJ1-2 | TRBV5-5 | - | CASSPGTNYGYTF | TGTGCCAGCAGCCCAGGGACAAACTATGGCTACACCTTC
- | TRBJ2-1 | TRBV7-3 | - | CASRPPRPGTGYNEQFF | TGTGCCAGCAGACCACCCCGACCCGGGACTGGCTACAATGAGCAGTTCTTC
- | TRBJ2-2 | TRBV5-1 | - | CASSLLSSTGELFF | TGCGCCAGCAGCTTGTTGTCTTCCACCGGGGAGCTGTTTTTT
- | TRBJ1-2 | TRBV11-2 | - | CASSFGPIPYGYTF | TGTGCCAGCAGCTTTGGGCCGATACCTTATGGCTACACCTTC
medium-sized | TRBJ1-2 | TRBV16 | TRBD1 | CASSQSGTGEPYGYTF | TGTGCCAGCAGCCAATCCGGGACAGGGGAACCCTATGGCTACACCTTC
- | TRBJ1-1 | TRBV28 | - | CASIVSPSGGLVTEAFF | TGTGCCAGCATCGTAAGTCCCTCGGGGGGGCTGGTCACTGAAGCTTTCTTT
- | TRBJ1-1 | TRBV5-1 | - | CASSLGGNTEAFF | TGCGCCAGCAGCTTAGGGGGGAACACTGAAGCTTTCTTT
- | TRBJ1-5 | TRBV19 | TRBD1 | CASSISQGGNQPQHF | TGTGCCAGTAGTATTTCCCAGGGGGGCAATCAGCCCCAGCATTTT
- | TRBJ2-7 | TRBV19 | - | CASSIGDTLWYEQYF | TGTGCCAGTAGTATAGGGGACACCCTATGGTACGAGCAGTACTTC
once | TRBJ2-5 | TRBV5-1 | - | CASRVTNTVEQYF | TGCGCCAGCAGGGTAACCAATACGGTGGAGCAGTACTTC
few | TRBJ2-7 | TRBV7-9 | TRBD1 | CASSFGLQGAYEQYF | TGTGCCAGCAGCTTCGGGCTTCAGGGGGCCTACGAGCAGTACTTC
- | TRBJ2-2 | TRBV6-1 | - | CAGGSGVTGELFF | TGTGCCGGGGGTAGCGGAGTAACCGGGGAGCTGTTTTTT
- | TRBJ2-1 | TRBV14 | - | CASSQGSMWETYNEQFF | TGTGCCAGCAGCCAAGGTTCCATGTGGGAGACCTACAATGAGCAGTTCTTC
- | TRBJ1-2 | TRBV14 | - | CASSQEAGDYGYTF | TGTGCCAGCAGCCAAGAGGCAGGTGACTATGGCTACACCTTC
- | TRBJ2-2 | TRBV6-1 | - | CASTFGVSDSGELFF | TGTGCCAGCACGTTCGGGGTCAGTGACTCCGGGGAGCTGTTTTTT
- | TRBJ2-2 | TRBV27 | TRBD2 | CASSLGTSGPHVGELFF | TGTGCCAGCAGTCTCGGGACTAGCGGACCCCATGTCGGGGAGCTGTTTTTT
- | TRBJ1-1 | TRBV5-1 | - | CASSLADREAFF | TGCGCCAGCAGCTTGGCTGACAGGGAAGCTTTCTTT
- | TRBJ2-7 | TRBV4-1 | TRBD2 | CASSLRLAGVDEQYF | TGCGCCAGCAGCCTGCGACTAGCGGGAGTGGACGAGCAGTACTTC
- | TRBJ2-3 | TRBV5-1 | - | CASSLVGADTQYF | TGCGCCAGCAGCTTGGTAGGGGCAGATACGCAGTATTTT
- | TRBJ2-1 | TRBV9 | - | CASSGLDDEQFF | TGTGCCAGCAGCGGACTAGATGATGAGCAGTTCTTC
- | TRBJ2-1 | TRBV4-1 | - | CASMGQGYNEQFF | TGCGCCAGTATGGGACAAGGTTACAATGAGCAGTTCTTC